This TCR beta chain emerged from a study of blood T cell repertoires in COVID-19. Study overall: In each case, the material was cDNA or gDNA derived from T cells, B-cell-depleted T cells, or PBMCs.

The method was immunoSEQ multiplex PCR; TCRdb's version includes in-frame clones alone and lacks a portion of them. Counted here are around 100,000 clones, about 80% occurring once; the ten biggest clones make up about 12%. This clone was counted between two and nine times. V dropped 3 bases and J dropped 8; count of bases not matched to a gene: 3. The germline V gene has CDR1 MNHEY and CDR2 SMNVEV (reference sequence). CDR3 length: 14 amino acids. The source material was peripheral blood. The chain couples TRBV27 to TRBJ2-2; 10 nucleotides agree with TRBD2. The clonotype comes from a human donor in a cohort sampled during active COVID-19. CDR3 sequence reads: CASSFTSGAGELFF. CDR3 sequence (DNA): TGTGCCAGCAGTTTTACTAGCGGGGCAGGGGAGCTGTTTTTT.